These 11 T cell receptor beta chains share one sample of origin, sequenced in a study of blood T cell repertoires in COVID-19. The method was immunoSEQ multiplex PCR; TCRdb's version includes in-frame clones alone and lacks a portion of them. The table records around 270,000 clones, around 90% of them present only once. Material: peripheral blood. The receptors here all came from a person aged 18-35 years with COVID-19, enrolled during active disease.

Here the CDR3 DNA reads TGCGCCAGCAGCTTGGGACAGAGTGTCTATGGCTACACCTTC. Residues: CASSLGQSVYGYTF. The chain is built from TRBV5-1 and TRBJ1-2; D possibly corresponds to TRBD1 (5 bases). Per germline, CDR1 SGHRS and CDR2 YFSETQ. V was trimmed by 0 bases and J by 4 bases, leaving 10 bases between them. There are 14 residues in the CDR3.

This clone was counted a single time. This chain links TRBV28 with TRBJ1-6; no clear D gene. V gave up 8 bases and J gave up 0 bases, with 8 bases separating them. The CDR3 consists of 14 residues. CDR1 is MDHEN and CDR2 is SYDVKM in the germline V gene. Here the CDR3 reads CASSGSSYNSPLHF. The CDR3 region has the DNA TGTGCCAGCTCAGGAAGCTCCTATAATTCACCCCTCCACTTT.

The genes are TRBV9 and TRBJ1-3; 9 nucleotides match TRBD1. Germline loops: CDR1 SGDLS, CDR2 YYNGEE. The CDR3 extends over 17 amino acids. V shed 0 bases and J 0 bases; nucleotides not matched to a gene: 4. CDR3 nucleotide sequence: TGTGCCAGCAGCGTAGATCCGACAGGGGGCTCTGGAAACACCATATATTTT. This sequence encodes CASSVDPTGGSGNTIYF.

The V gene is TRBV4-1, the J gene TRBJ2-7; 10 bases are shared with TRBD2. CDR1 and CDR2 from the germline V gene are MGHRA and YSYEKL. V shed 3 bases, J shed 5 bases, and the junction held 10 bases outside the gene matches. The CDR3 runs 16 residues. CDR3 nucleotide sequence: TGCGCCAGCAGCCAGGACCAAGCGGGAGGGATAAACGAGCAGTACTTC. It codes for CASSQDQAGGINEQYF.

The gene calls are TRBV7-2 and TRBJ2-5, with D possibly TRBD2 on 7 matching bases. The CDR3 is 14 residues long. The germline CDR1 and CDR2 sequences are SGHTA and FQGNSA. V was clipped by 7 bases and J by 3 bases, with 15 bases between them. The DNA of the CDR3 is TGTGCCAGCAAGGGGGGGTTGGCGAAAGAGACCCAGTACTTC. It translates to CASKGGLAKETQYF. Full variable domain (remainder filled in from reference TRBV7-2 and TRBJ2-5): GAGVSQSPSNKVTEKGKDVELRCDPISGHTALYWYRQSLGQGLEFLIYFQGNSAPDKSGLPSDRFSAERTGGSVSTLTIQRTQQEDSAVYLCASKGGLAKETQYFGPGTRLLVL.

This clone has more than one count but fewer than ten. The chain combines TRBV3-1 (or the pseudogene TRBV3-2) with TRBJ1-1, with 10 bases aligning to TRBD1. J lost 4 bases, V lost 4 bases, and 12 bases had no gene match. Germline V gene lookup returns CDR1 LGHDT and CDR2 YNNKEL (reference sequence). The CDR3 is 17 residues long. CDR3 region: CASSLRQGAKRGTEAFF. The CDR3 DNA reads TGTGCCAGCAGCCTCCGACAGGGGGCGAAAAGGGGCACTGAAGCTTTCTTT.

The chain employs TRBV19 and TRBJ1-2, with TRBD1 matching over 7 bases. Germline-derived CDR1 and CDR2 are LNHDA and SQIVND (reference sequence). V lost 6 bases and J lost 7; bases outside the gene matches: 11. The CDR3 spans 14 residues. As DNA, the CDR3 is TGTGCCAGTAGATGGGGACAGCTTAGGAGTGGCTACACCTTC. This codes for CASRWGQLRSGYTF.

The chain couples TRBV27 to TRBJ2-1, with D perhaps TRBD1 (6 bases). Trimming left V 1 base short and J 8 bases short, with 24 bases between. The germline V gene has CDR1 MNHEY and CDR2 SMNVEV (reference sequence). This CDR3 region has 18 residues. The CDR3 nucleotides read TGTGCCAGCAGTTTATTTCGCCCAGGGGCGGTTGTATATGATGAGCAGTTCTTC. Protein product: CASSLFRPGAVVYDEQFF.

V gene TRBV24-1 combines with J gene TRBJ2-3; 8 bases map to TRBD2. In germline, CDR1 is KGHDR, CDR2 SFDVKD. Unmatched junction bases numbered 7, after V lost 6 bases and J lost 6 bases. This CDR3 contains 14 residues. CDR3 sequence reads: CATSPSGGRDTQYF. DNA for the CDR3: TGTGCCACCAGTCCCAGCGGGGGCCGGGATACGCAGTATTTT.

The chain has TRBV4-1 and TRBJ1-2; D gene unclear. The CDR3 spans 13 residues. CDR1 is MGHRA, CDR2 YSYEKL, per germline. The V and J ends lost 3 bases and 7 bases respectively, with 12 bases between them. This CDR3 reads CASSHVGGGGYTF. The CDR3 DNA reads as TGCGCCAGCAGCCATGTCGGTGGAGGTGGCTACACCTTC.

The genes are TRBV27 and TRBJ2-5; 7 positions match TRBD2. The V segment lost 1 base and the J segment 1 base; nucleotides outside the gene matches: 3. The CDR3 sequence is 15 residues long. Germline V gives CDR1 MNHEY, CDR2 SMNVEV (reference sequence). This chain's CDR3 is CASSLWAGAQETQYF. In nucleotides, the CDR3 is TGTGCCAGCAGTTTATGGGCGGGAGCCCAAGAGACCCAGTACTTC.